These 27 T cell receptor beta chains share one sample of origin, sequenced in a study of blood T cell repertoires in COVID-19. Assay: immunoSEQ multiplex PCR; the TCRdb copy retains only in-frame clones and omits some. Altogether around 310,000 clones are present, nearly 90% being singletons, with the ten largest covering about 9.4%. Sequencing input: PBMCs or T cells enriched from blood (not recorded which). Receptors originate from a woman between 25 and 40 years old who had recovered from COVID-19.

V and J are TRBV19 and TRBJ1-1, with D tentatively TRBD1 (6 bases). V lost 9 bases and J 5 bases, leaving 22 bases between the germline ends. Germline CDR1 reads LNHDA; CDR2 reads SQIVND (reference sequence). The CDR3 contains 15 residues. The DNA for the CDR3 is TGTGCCAGCTTATCTATTCGGGACCAGGGGACTGAAGCTTTCTTT. It is translated as CASLSIRDQGTEAFF.

J is TRBJ2-7 and V is TRBV3-1 (or the pseudogene TRBV3-2), with D hard to call. The CDR3 extends over 12 amino acids. In germline, CDR1 is LGHDT, CDR2 YNNKEL (reference sequence). V dropped 1 base and J dropped 11 bases, with 12 bases sitting between them. DNA of the CDR3: TGTGCCAGCAGCCAAGGACTCGAGTTTAAGTACTTC. Its protein is CASSQGLEFKYF.

With regard to this clone: At one of its ends the junction is not consistent with the germline gene, which may arise from a read error. Other DNA sequences in the sample encode the same CDR3. V is TRBV5-1 and J is TRBJ1-6, with TRBD1 identical over 7 bases. The CDR3 is 15 amino acids. Germline V gives CDR1 SGHRS, CDR2 YFSETQ. CDR3 coding DNA: TGCGCCAGCAGCTTGGGACAGGGCTTGAATTCACCCCTTCACTTT. The encoded protein is CASSLGQGLNSPLHF. Combining the CDR3 with reference TRBV5-1 and TRBJ1-6 gives the whole variable domain KAGVTQTPRYLIKTRGQQVTLSCSPISGHRSVSWYQQTPGQGLQFLFEYFSETQRNKGNFPGRFSGRQFSNSRSEMNVSTLELGDSALYLCASSLGQGLNSPLHFGNGTRLTVT.

The rearrangement links TRBV11-3 to TRBJ2-1; D might be TRBD1 (5 bases). This CDR3 spans 14 amino acids. Germline lookup yields CDR1 SGHNT and CDR2 YENEEA. Trimming left V 5 bases short and J 6 bases short, with 14 bases between. CDR3 nucleotide sequence: TGTGCCAGCAGCCCCCGACGTGGGGCCAATGAGCAGTTCTTC. Translating gives CASSPRRGANEQFF.

The rearrangement uses TRBV7-9 and TRBJ1-5; 7 bases agree with TRBD1. From germline, CDR1 is SEHNR and CDR2 FQNEAQ (reference sequence). This CDR3 contains 15 residues. J gave up 2 bases and V 5 bases, and 6 bases lay outside the gene matches. CDR3 region: CASSHDRAGNQPQHF. The CDR3 DNA reads as TGTGCCAGCAGCCACGACAGGGCGGGCAATCAGCCCCAGCATTTT.

This chain joins TRBV18 and TRBJ1-4, with TRBD1 as a possible D gene (6 bases). V dropped 3 bases and J dropped 8 bases, with 13 bases sitting between them. Germline-derived CDR1 and CDR2 are KGHSH and LQKENI. CDR3 length: 14 amino acids. The CDR3 sequence is CASSPQQGGEKLFF. CDR3 nucleotides: TGTGCCAGCTCACCGCAACAGGGAGGGGAAAAACTGTTTTTT.

This sequence joins TRBV15 and TRBJ2-1; 10 bases match TRBD2. The CDR3 covers 13 residues. Germline V gene sequence: CDR1 LNHNV, CDR2 YYDKDF (reference sequence). V was pared by 6 bases and J by 9 bases, with 5 bases of the junction left unmatched. The CDR3 DNA reads TGTGCCACCAGTGGGCTAGCGGGAGCTGAGCAGTTCTTC. Amino acid sequence: CATSGLAGAEQFF.

The chain carries TRBV19 and TRBJ2-5, with D perhaps TRBD2 (5 bases). This CDR3 is 14 amino acids long. Between the trimmed V and J ends, which lost 3 bases and 5 bases, there was a span of 13 bases. The V gene's germline CDR1 is LNHDA and CDR2 SQIVND (reference sequence). DNA for the CDR3: TGTGCCAGTAGTATGGAGGTACTCCAGGAGACCCAGTACTTC. Amino acids: CASSMEVLQETQYF.

This chain connects TRBV7-9 to TRBJ2-1, with D possibly TRBD2 on 5 matching bases. CDR3 length: 15 residues. Trimming left V 8 bases short and J 0 bases short, with 14 bases between. Germline V CDR1 and CDR2: SEHNR, FQNEAQ (reference sequence). CDR3 in amino acids: CASEKGALSYNEQFF. The CDR3 nucleotides read TGTGCCAGCGAAAAGGGAGCACTCTCCTACAATGAGCAGTTCTTC.

This chain links TRBV7-3 with TRBJ2-7; 11 bases fit TRBD2. CDR3 size: 15 residues. Germline V gene lookup returns CDR1 SGHTA and CDR2 FQGTGA. J lost 3 bases, V lost 1 base, and 2 bases had no gene match. CDR3 DNA: TGTGCCAGCAGCTTAATAGCGGGAGGGCTCTACGAGCAGTACTTC. Its protein is CASSLIAGGLYEQYF.

This clone was counted a single time. The J gene is TRBJ1-4, the V gene TRBV15; 9 bases line up with TRBD1. The CDR3 loop spans 16 amino acids. V was clipped by 5 bases and J by 7 bases; unmatched bases: 11. The germline gives CDR1 LNHNV, CDR2 YYDKDF (reference sequence). CDR3 in DNA: TGTGCCACCAGCGGACAGGGGTTAGACGCTCGTGAAAAACTGTTTTTT. This gives the protein CATSGQGLDAREKLFF.

J is TRBJ1-1 and V is TRBV28, with D unclear. V shed 5 bases and J shed 7 bases, with 8 bases lying between them. CDR3 size: 11 residues. CDR1 is MDHEN, CDR2 SYDVKM, per germline. The CDR3 loop is CASSPRFEAFF. CDR3 DNA: TGTGCCAGCAGTCCGAGGTTTGAAGCTTTCTTT.

Concerning this clone itself: At one boundary the junction diverges from the germline segment, which might be a read error. The genes are TRBV18 and TRBJ1-3; the D gene is possibly TRBD1 (6 bases). Germline CDR1 and CDR2: KGHSH and LQKENI. The CDR3 loop spans 13 amino acids. CDR3 coding DNA: TGTGCCAGCTCACCATCGTCAGAGGCAGGGGTTAATTTT. Its translation is CASSPSSEAGVNF.

V and J are TRBV4-1 and TRBJ2-1; the match to TRBD2 covers 11 bases. CDR1 and CDR2 from the germline V gene are MGHRA and YSYEKL. V lost 2 bases to trimming and J lost 7 bases; unmatched junction nucleotides: 4. This CDR3 has 15 amino acids. CDR3 bases: TGCGCCAGCAGCCAAACGCTAGCGGGGGGAAATGAGCAGTTCTTC. Its translation: CASSQTLAGGNEQFF.

The chain is built from TRBV20-1 and TRBJ1-6; D is unclear. Per germline, CDR1 DFQATT and CDR2 SNEGSKA (reference sequence). The CDR3 runs 14 residues. Deletions cut 3 bases from V and 4 bases from J, with 10 bases between. For the CDR3, the DNA is TGCAGTGCTAGTTTGCCAGATTATAATTCACCCCTCCACTTT. As protein: CSASLPDYNSPLHF.

The chain links TRBV27 to TRBJ2-7; TRBD2 matches 9 bases. V shed 7 bases, J shed 7 bases, and the junction held 11 bases outside the gene matches. The germline V gene has CDR1 MNHEY and CDR2 SMNVEV (reference sequence). This CDR3 comprises 14 residues. CDR3 bases: TGTGCCAGCACCTTAATAGCGGGAGCTAGGGAGCAGTACTTC. Translated, it gives CASTLIAGAREQYF.

The V and J genes are TRBV15 and TRBJ2-6, with D perhaps TRBD2 (6 bases). V lost 0 bases and J 2 bases, leaving 8 bases between the germline ends. The V gene's germline CDR1 is LNHNV and CDR2 YYDKDF (reference sequence). The CDR3 is 16 residues long. The CDR3 bases are TGTGCCACCAGCAGAGATCGGGAGACTGGGGCCAACGTCCTGACTTTC. Protein sequence: CATSRDRETGANVLTF.

The chain has TRBV6-4 and TRBJ2-1; 11 bases fit TRBD2. CDR1 MRHNA and CDR2 SNTAGT come from the germline V gene. The junction had 5 bases not matched to a gene; V was cut back by 8 bases and J by 5 bases. The CDR3 length is 14 residues. CDR3 DNA: TGTGCCAGCTCGGGACTAGCGGCTAACAATGAGCAGTTCTTC. Protein: CASSGLAANNEQFF.

The table lists this clone with a count of one. V gene TRBV28 combines with J gene TRBJ2-1, with D unresolved. Trimming removed 3 bases at V and 0 bases at J, with 12 bases between. Germline V gene lookup returns CDR1 MDHEN and CDR2 SYDVKM. This CDR3 contains 16 residues. CDR3 nucleotides: TGTGCCAGCAGTTTGTTAACAAGAAGCTCCTACAATGAGCAGTTCTTC. This translates into CASSLLTRSSYNEQFF.

The chain is built from TRBV28 and TRBJ2-3, with D tentatively TRBD1 (6 bases). V lost 11 bases and J lost 3, with 12 bases in between. Germline loops: CDR1 MDHEN, CDR2 SYDVKM. The CDR3 runs to 12 residues. Here the CDR3 DNA reads TGTGCCTCCCGCAGGGGTACAGATACGCAGTATTTT. It encodes CASRRGTDTQYF.

The chain links TRBV3-1 (or the pseudogene TRBV3-2) to TRBJ2-2; 12 nucleotides align to TRBD1. CDR1 is LGHDT and CDR2 is YNNKEL in the germline V gene (reference sequence). The V segment lost 0 bases and the J segment 5 bases; nucleotides outside the gene matches: 1. The CDR3 has 16 residues. The CDR3: CASSQEGQGATGELFF. Written as DNA, the CDR3 is TGTGCCAGCAGCCAAGAGGGACAGGGGGCGACCGGGGAGCTGTTTTTT.

The J gene is TRBJ1-2, the V gene TRBV18; the match to TRBD1 covers 7 bases. With 1 base clipped from V and 3 bases from J, the junction kept 11 bases outside the gene matches. In germline, CDR1 is KGHSH, CDR2 LQKENI. The CDR3 runs 17 residues. The CDR3: CASSPLFGQAQDYGYTF. CDR3 DNA: TGTGCCAGCTCACCACTTTTCGGACAGGCACAAGACTATGGCTACACCTTC.

This chain connects TRBV29-1 to TRBJ2-7; D ambiguous. Trimming took 5 bases from V and 6 from J, leaving 20 bases between them. Germline V gene sequence: CDR1 SQVTM, CDR2 ANQGSEA. The CDR3 covers 14 residues. The CDR3 nucleotides are TGCAGCGTTCGCCGGGTGGGTGGTGCTTTCGAGCAGTACTTC. Translating gives CSVRRVGGAFEQYF.

The chain joins TRBV5-1 to TRBJ2-6; D gene ambiguous. CDR3 size: 14 residues. Trimming left V 5 bases short and J 1 base short, with 7 bases between. Germline CDR1 SGHRS, CDR2 YFSETQ. The CDR3 DNA reads TGCGCCAGCAGTTCACAGTCTGGGGCCAACGTCCTGACTTTC. Amino acid sequence: CASSSQSGANVLTF. The full variable domain, rest sourced from reference TRBV5-1 and TRBJ2-6, is KAGVTQTPRYLIKTRGQQVTLSCSPISGHRSVSWYQQTPGQGLQFLFEYFSETQRNKGNFPGRFSGRQFSNSRSEMNVSTLELGDSALYLCASSSQSGANVLTFGAGSRLTVL.

The chain uses TRBV9 and TRBJ2-3; 13 bases line up with TRBD2. V gave up 0 bases and J gave up 9 bases; unmatched junction bases: 7. The CDR3 spans 16 residues. The V gene's germline CDR1 is SGDLS and CDR2 YYNGEE. In DNA, the CDR3 is TGTGCCAGCAGCGTAGGTGGACTAGCGGGAGCTGAGACGCAGTATTTT. Protein: CASSVGGLAGAETQYF. The entire variable domain, with the rest obtained from reference TRBV9 and TRBJ2-3, is as follows: DSGVTQTPKHLITATGQRVTLRCSPRSGDLSVYWYQQSLDQGLQFLIQYYNGEERAKGNILERFSAQQFPDLHSELNLSSLELGDSALYFCASSVGGLAGAETQYFGPGTRLTVL.

The V gene is TRBV28, the J gene TRBJ1-4, with a possible D match to TRBD1 (5 bases). This CDR3 region has 13 residues. Germline loops: CDR1 MDHEN, CDR2 SYDVKM. V was trimmed by 5 bases and J by 8 bases, leaving 12 bases between them. In nucleotides, the CDR3 is TGTGCCAGCAGTCCAGGGTTGCGCGAAAAACTGTTTTTT. Translation: CASSPGLREKLFF.

This sequence joins TRBV18 and TRBJ2-5; the match to TRBD1 covers 9 bases. Germline V gene lookup returns CDR1 KGHSH and CDR2 LQKENI. CDR3 length: 15 residues. Trimming cost V 3 bases and J 0 bases; bases outside gene matches: 2. DNA for the CDR3: TGTGCCAGCTCACCGACAGGGGGGAACCAAGAGACCCAGTACTTC. This encodes CASSPTGGNQETQYF.